Sequencing of this T cell receptor beta chain was carried out in a study of T cells in Graves' hyperthyroidism and ophthalmopathy. Researchers barred patients who had uncontrolled infection, other autoimmune disease, pregnancy or lactation. Diagnostic decisions used clinical symptoms, serum thyroxine and TRAb, thyroid ultrasound and orbital computed tomography. Fresh peripheral blood, 10 ml, yielded the PBMCs. RNA transcripts yielded amplified TCR beta CDR3 regions. A set of HTBI primers served as the primers for a first-round RT-PCR of the TCR CDR3. MiXCR was run by TCRdb on the multiplex PCR reads, yielding one entry per CDR3 protein. The table shows about 400,000 distinct CDR3 sequences, with just under 15% occurring only once. Trimming removed 3 bases from V and 2 bases from J, with 13 bases in between. CDR1 is MNHEY and CDR2 is SMNVEV in the germline V gene (reference sequence). The CDR3 is 15 residues long.

In this sample, this clonotype turned up many times. Its antigen remains unknown. Whole-study results and caveats: Most thyroid clonotypes that were expanded above 0.001 also turned up in blood.

The sequence was collected from a woman aged 25-40 years with Graves' hyperthyroidism. The source material was blood. The chain carries TRBV27 and TRBJ2-5, with D possibly being TRBD1 or TRBD2 (6 bases each). For the CDR3, the DNA is TGTGCCAGCAGTTTTAGCGGAGGGGGGCAAGAGACCCAGTACTTC. This codes for CASSFSGGGQETQYF.